A selection of T cell receptor beta chains follows, all from one sample in a study of T cell responses to AZD1222 COVID-19 vaccine. Measured with immunoSEQ multiplex PCR; TCRdb has only the in-frame clones, and not every one. This sample yields around 140,000 clones, of which 80% to 90% are seen a single time; less than 9.5% belongs to the top ten. The sequencing used peripheral blood, collected on day 0 of AZD1222 vaccination. These receptors were collected from an adult in good health. CDR3s leave out the opening cysteine and the closing phenylalanine or tryptophan. Each record gives: V gene, D gene, CDR3 protein. D genes are given only for firm matches.

TRBV30	.	AWSVMLSGEKLF
TRBV19	.	ASTSGGGFRETQY
TRBV27	TRBD2	ASSPGLAVYNEQF
TRBV12-1	.	ASSFGGGYT
TRBV9	.	ASSVPRGPSGTGELF
TRBV11-2	TRBD1	ASSSGQGHSPLH
TRBV7-9	.	ASSLAVVFYGYT
TRBV6-4	.	ASSDAQGRGEQF
TRBV11-2	TRBD2	ASSRWPTSGIYEQY
TRBV7-9	.	ASSPDSQGNTIY
TRBV7-2	TRBD1	ASTQDRVYGYT